This T cell receptor beta chain was retrieved from a study of blood T cell repertoires in COVID-19. Germline V lookup: CDR1 MNHEY, CDR2 SMNVEV (reference sequence). Trimming took off 0 bases at V and 0 bases at J, with 9 bases between the two ends. The CDR3 is 16 residues long. Libraries were prepared by immunoSEQ multiplex PCR; TCRdb keeps only in-frame clonotypes and omits some of them. The sample includes approximately 150,000 clones, over 80% seen only once; the top ten take roughly 4.9%. This clonotype was sampled from a man in his sixties or seventies who had been exposed to COVID-19. Sequenced input: PBMCs or T cells enriched from blood (not recorded which). The chain links TRBV27 to TRBJ1-5; no firm D call. The CDR3 loop reads CASSLSYAPSNQPQHF. DNA of the CDR3: TGTGCCAGCAGTTTATCCTACGCCCCTAGCAATCAGCCCCAGCATTTT.